This T cell receptor (beta chain) is from a study of CD8 T cells in ankylosing spondylitis. Findings and limits, study-wide: A number of the motif variants had already been described in reactive arthritis synovial fluid and blood. A motif in TCR beta, a set of several highly homologous variants, appeared characteristic of ankylosing spondylitis blood. Disease-linked clones had a CD8+ phenotype and relatively low frequency in peripheral blood.

Scientists made TCR beta libraries using quantitative 5'-RACE with molecular barcodes. TCRdb independently ran MiXCR on the 5' RACE reads; one entry per CDR3 protein. The table has about 190,000 distinct CDR3 sequences, around 13% seen once. This clonotype was observed many times. Its antigen is unknown. Germline trimming cut 6 bases from V and 1 base from J; bases unmatched to any gene: 7. The CDR3 is made up of 15 amino acids. Germline V lookup: CDR1 MNHEY, CDR2 SMNVEV (reference sequence). This TCR derives from a female donor with ankylosing spondylitis or in good health (not recorded which). Sequenced input: blood, either unsorted or a sorted T cell fraction (not recorded which). The chain links TRBV27 to TRBJ1-2; 8 bases are a match to TRBD1. In nucleotides, the CDR3 is TGTGCCAGCAGGCCCCGACAGGGGAGTAACTATGGCTACACCTTC. Translating gives CASRPRQGSNYGYTF.